This T cell receptor beta chain originates from a study of OX40 agonist ivuxolimab in advanced cancers. Study-wide findings and caveats: Among the nonresponders, some also had low normalized T-cell clonal expansion. More expanded clones were found, on average, in CD8+ than in CD4+ T cells. At doses 0.1 to 3.0 mg/kg, CD4+ and CD8+ clones expanded.

To note about this clone: Its antigen is as yet unknown.

Clones were read by immunoSEQ multiplex PCR, and TCRdb kept only the in-frame ones, dropping some. The sample has roughly 71,000 clones, 85% seen once; the top ten hold about 0.83%. This TCR came from an adult with an advanced solid tumor such as melanoma, head and neck, liver or kidney cancer. The starting material was CD4+ or CD8+ T cells sorted from blood, obtained in a trial of the OX40 agonist ivuxolimab.

CDR3 sequence (DNA): TGTGCCTGGAGTGGAGGGGTCTATAATTCACCCCTCCACTTT. Protein: CAWSGGVYNSPLHF. V gene TRBV30 combines with J gene TRBJ1-6, with D perhaps TRBD1 (5 bases). The CDR3 has 14 residues. CDR1 is GTSNPN and CDR2 is SVGIG in the germline V gene (reference sequence). The germline V and J ends were trimmed by 1 base and 3 bases, with 7 bases remaining between them.